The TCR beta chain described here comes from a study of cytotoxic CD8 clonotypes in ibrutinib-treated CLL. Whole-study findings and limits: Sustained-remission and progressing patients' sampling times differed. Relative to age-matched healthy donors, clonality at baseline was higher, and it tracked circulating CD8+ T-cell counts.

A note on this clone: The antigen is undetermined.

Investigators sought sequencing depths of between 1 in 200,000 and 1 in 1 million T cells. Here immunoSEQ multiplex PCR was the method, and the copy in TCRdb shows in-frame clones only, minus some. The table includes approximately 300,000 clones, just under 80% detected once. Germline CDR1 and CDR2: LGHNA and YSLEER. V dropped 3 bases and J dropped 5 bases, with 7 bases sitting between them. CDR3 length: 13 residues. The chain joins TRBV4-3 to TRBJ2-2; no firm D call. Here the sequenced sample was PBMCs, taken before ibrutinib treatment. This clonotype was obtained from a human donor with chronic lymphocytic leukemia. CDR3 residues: CASSHPATGELFF. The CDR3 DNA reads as TGCGCCAGCAGCCACCCCGCAACCGGGGAGCTGTTTTTT.